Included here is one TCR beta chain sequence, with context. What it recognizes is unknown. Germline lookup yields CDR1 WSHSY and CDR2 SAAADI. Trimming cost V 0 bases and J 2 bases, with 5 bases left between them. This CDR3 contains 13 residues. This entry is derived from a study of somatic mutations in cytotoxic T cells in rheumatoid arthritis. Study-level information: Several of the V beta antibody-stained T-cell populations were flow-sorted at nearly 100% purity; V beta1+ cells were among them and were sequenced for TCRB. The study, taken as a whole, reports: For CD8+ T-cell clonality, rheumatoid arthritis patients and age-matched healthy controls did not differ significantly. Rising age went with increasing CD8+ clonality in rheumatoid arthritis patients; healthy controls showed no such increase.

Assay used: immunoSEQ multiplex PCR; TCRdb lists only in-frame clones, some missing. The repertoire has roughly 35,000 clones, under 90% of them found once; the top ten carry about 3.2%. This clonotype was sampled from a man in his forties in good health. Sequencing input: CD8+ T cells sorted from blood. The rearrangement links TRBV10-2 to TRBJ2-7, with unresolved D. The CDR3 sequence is CASSESEAYEQYF. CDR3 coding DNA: TGCGCCAGCAGTGAGTCCGAGGCCTACGAGCAGTACTTC.